This TCR beta chain was observed in a study of CD8 T cells in Susac syndrome (dated by TCRdb to about 2019). General notes on the study: Repertoire sequencing was used to test whether CD8+ T cell activation and differentiation in Susac syndrome was antigen driven.

RNA was extracted with the RNeasy kit and 0.5 to 1 ug was reverse transcribed using random hexamers. The immunoSEQ multiplex PCR assay, covering 54 Vbeta and 13 Jbeta segments, was used to amplify TCR beta CDR3 regions. To correct PCR amplification bias, a synthetic template baseline was used for both primer optimization and computational correction. Per the authors' processing: Reads were annotated to V, D and J genes according to IMGT and were analyzed with immunoSEQ Analyzer, with only productive sequences retained. Clonality was computed as one minus Shannon entropy normalized by log2 of the number of productive unique sequences. For each patient and control, public and private clones were evaluated within the 100 most prevalent clones. A clone was defined as Susac-specific if it was absent from the healthy and MS cohorts, from about a thousand published viral clones and from other ImmuneACCESS disease sequences. In-frame beta chains were kept once TCRdb had trimmed the public reads at Q25 with fastp and called clones with MiXCR. When rows share a CDR3 protein, they turn into one entry using the most common DNA and genes. TCRdb, rather than the study authors, made the V and J calls. A total of 200,000 to 250,000 distinct CDR3 sequences appear in this sample, around 95% of them only once. Roughly 0.1% of the sample belongs to the ten largest clones.

What the research found in general, with its limitations: The number of individuals in the TCR sequencing and HLA analysis was recognized as being relatively small.

About this clonotype: No cognate antigen has been identified for it. No per-base quality is available; no much larger clone lies one base away.

Peripheral blood CD8+ and CD4+ T cells from healthy donors, Susac syndrome patients and multiple sclerosis patients were profiled by high-throughput TCR beta sequencing. The multiple sclerosis controls were treatment-naive patients who had stable or active relapsing-remitting disease and met the revised McDonald criteria. Bulk CD8+ and CD4+ T cells were purified by magnetic negative isolation, while CD8+ TEMRA cells were enriched using FACS. Blood was drawn into EDTA tubes, processed within 24 hours, and PBMCs were isolated by density gradient centrifugation. PBMCs intended for TCR sequencing were frozen in liquid nitrogen and were later thawed in a 37 degrees C water bath. The sorted or isolated CD4+, CD8+ and CD8+ TEMRA cells reached a purity of at least 90%. Sample: CD4+ T cells from PBMCs. The sequence derives from a human donor with multiple sclerosis.

The CDR3 region reads CASSPRSGGRGHEQYF. In nucleotides, the sequence is TGTGCCAGCAGTCCCCGCTCAGGGGGAAGAGGCCACGAGCAGTACTTC. The rearranged segments are TRBV6-1 and TRBJ2-7, with TRBD1 matching 7 junction bases. Germline trimming: 5 bases from V, 5 bases from J; junction bases outside gene matches: 15. CDR1 and CDR2, looked up from the germline V gene, are MNHNS and SASEGT. Inclusive of the bounding cysteine and phenylalanine, the CDR3 is 16 residues long. The only DNA kept is the CDR3, 48 bases in frame from the first base.